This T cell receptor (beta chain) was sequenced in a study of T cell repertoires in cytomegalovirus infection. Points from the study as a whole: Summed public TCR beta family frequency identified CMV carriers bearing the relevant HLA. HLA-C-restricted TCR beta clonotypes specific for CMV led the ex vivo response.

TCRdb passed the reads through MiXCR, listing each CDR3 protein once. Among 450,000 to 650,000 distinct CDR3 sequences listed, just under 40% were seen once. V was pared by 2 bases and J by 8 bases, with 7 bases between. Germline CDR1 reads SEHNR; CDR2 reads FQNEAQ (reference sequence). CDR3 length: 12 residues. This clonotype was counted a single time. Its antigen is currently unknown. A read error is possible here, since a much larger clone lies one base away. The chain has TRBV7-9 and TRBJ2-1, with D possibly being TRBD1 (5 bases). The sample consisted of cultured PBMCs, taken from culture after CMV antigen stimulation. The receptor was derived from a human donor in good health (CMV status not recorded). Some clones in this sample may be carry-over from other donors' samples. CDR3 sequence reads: CASSLQGHEQFF. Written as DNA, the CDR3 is TGTGCCAGCAGCTTACAGGGCCATGAGCAGTTCTTC.